Following are 12 T cell receptor beta chains from one sample sequenced in a study of CD8+CD57+ T cells in acquired aplastic anemia. The template used for profiling TCR beta VDJ and CDR3 was genomic DNA. A single record per CDR3 protein comes from TCRdb applying MiXCR to the reads. The sample contains more than 100,000 distinct CDR3 sequences, 41% of which appear only once. Sequencing was carried out using sorted CD4+, CD8+, or CD8+CD57+ T cells (not recorded which) from PBMCs. The receptors were gathered from a human donor in good health, serving as a control.

In its sample, this clonotype was seen many times. The chain joins TRBV6-1 to TRBJ1-5, with D possibly being TRBD1 (6 bases). This CDR3 is built from 17 residues. V was clipped by 1 base and J by 5 bases, with 18 bases between them. Germline CDR1 is MNHNS and CDR2 is SASEGT. CDR3 in amino acids: CASSEGETGRGDQPQHF. The CDR3 DNA reads TGTGCCAGCAGTGAAGGAGAGACAGGCCGAGGGGATCAGCCCCAGCATTTT.

This sequence joins TRBV24-1 and TRBJ2-3; a weak D match, TRBD1 (5 bases). Germline V gene sequence: CDR1 KGHDR, CDR2 SFDVKD. CDR3 size: 14 residues. Deletions cut 8 bases from V and 0 bases from J, with 11 bases between. CDR3: CATMDTSSTDTQYF. DNA for the CDR3: TGTGCCACCATGGACACGTCTAGCACAGATACGCAGTATTTT.

This clonotype was counted between two and nine times. V gene TRBV29-1 combines with J gene TRBJ1-2; no clear D gene. V was cut by 2 bases and J by 2 bases, with 9 bases left in between. Germline V gene sequence: CDR1 SQVTM, CDR2 ANQGSEA. This CDR3 comprises 13 residues. CDR3 amino acids: CSVELVRNYGYTF. The DNA of the CDR3 is TGCAGCGTTGAATTAGTCAGAAACTATGGCTACACCTTC.

With respect to this clonotype: A read error is possible here, since a much larger clone lies one base away. This rearrangement joins TRBV10-1 to TRBJ2-7, with 10 bases matching TRBD2. The germline V gene has CDR1 WNHNN and CDR2 SYGVQD (reference sequence). The CDR3 has 13 amino acids. CDR3 loop: CASSTSGNCEQYF. The CDR3, as DNA: TGTGCCAGCAGTACTAGCGGGAACTGCGAGCAGTACTTC.

The table lists this clonotype with a few counts. The chain employs TRBV6-2 or TRBV6-3 and TRBJ1-2, with D unresolved. CDR3 length equals 16 residues. The V gene's germline CDR1 is MNHEY and CDR2 SVGEGT. Trimming removed 7 bases from V and 0 bases from J, with 18 bases in between. For the CDR3, the DNA is TGTGCCAGCATCCATCGTACAGCGTCTACTAACTATGGCTACACCTTC. It yields the protein CASIHRTASTNYGYTF.

In regard to this clonotype: A clone one base away is much larger, so this may be a read error. This chain connects TRBV20-1 to TRBJ2-3; 13 bases align to TRBD2. The CDR3 runs 18 residues. Germline CDR1 and CDR2: DFQATT and SNEGSKA (reference sequence). The ends lost 5 bases at V and 3 bases at J; junction bases unmatched: 14. The CDR3 DNA reads TGCAGTGCTCCTCTTACTAGCGGGGGGGTTATAGGGACAGATACGCAGTATTTT. Translating gives CSAPLTSGGVIGTDTQYF.

This clonotype occurred many times. The V and J genes are TRBV24-1 and TRBJ2-1; 9 nucleotides agree with TRBD1. From germline, CDR1 is KGHDR and CDR2 SFDVKD. V lost 7 bases to trimming and J lost 8 bases; unmatched junction nucleotides: 14. There are 16 residues in the CDR3. CDR3 coding DNA: TGTGCCACCAGGGGTTACACCGGGACAGGGAAAGATGAGCAGTTCTTC. This codes for CATRGYTGTGKDEQFF.

This clonotype appeared a few times. The rearrangement links TRBV15 to TRBJ2-7; 9 bases are a match to TRBD1. This CDR3 is built from 16 residues. V was pared by 0 bases and J by 1 base, with 4 bases of the junction left unmatched. Germline V gene data show CDR1 as LNHNV and CDR2 as YYDKDF (reference sequence). CDR3 protein: CATSRDIGTGSYEQYF. The DNA for the CDR3 is TGTGCCACCAGCAGAGATATCGGGACAGGGTCCTACGAGCAGTACTTC. Full variable domain (missing parts from reference TRBV15 and TRBJ2-7): DAMVIQNPRYQVTQFGKPVTLSCSQTLNHNVMYWYQQKSSQAPKLLFHYYDKDFNNEADTPDNFQSRRPNTSFCFLDIRSPGLGDTAMYLCATSRDIGTGSYEQYFGPGTRLTVT.

This clonotype was observed once. DNA for the CDR3: TGTGCCACCAACGGCGGGACTAGCGGAAAAGAGACCCAGTACTTC. This gives the protein CATNGGTSGKETQYF. The V call is TRBV15, the J call TRBJ2-5; 11 positions agree with TRBD2. Per germline, CDR1 LNHNV and CDR2 YYDKDF (reference sequence). The CDR3 totals 15 residues. With V trimmed by 7 bases and J by 3 bases, 7 bases remained unmatched.

This clonotype qualifies as medium-sized. The chain links TRBV10-3 to TRBJ1-2; a possible D gene is TRBD1 (6 bases). The V and J ends lost 3 bases and 6 bases respectively, with 20 bases between them. CDR3 length: 16 amino acids. The germline V gene encodes CDR1 ENHRY and CDR2 SYGVKD. The CDR3 DNA reads TGTGCCATCAGTGACCCACTCACAGGGTTAACTGATGGCTACACCTTC. It translates to CAISDPLTGLTDGYTF.

This clonotype was detected only a few times. The chain combines TRBV29-1 with TRBJ1-2, with D unresolved. Germline CDR1 reads SQVTM; CDR2 reads ANQGSEA. The V end was cut by 4 bases, the J end by 6 bases, with 9 bases between. This CDR3 is built from 11 residues. CDR3 sequence reads: CSVVGVDGYTF. The CDR3 DNA reads TGCAGCGTTGTCGGGGTGGATGGCTACACCTTC.

The V call is TRBV2, the J call TRBJ1-1; D ambiguous. CDR3 length: 10 amino acids. V gave up 7 bases and J gave up 7 bases, with 7 bases separating them. Germline lookup yields CDR1 SNHLY and CDR2 FYNNEI. CDR3 DNA: TGTGCCAGCACGGCCCTTGAAGCTTTCTTT. This sequence encodes CASTALEAFF.